Sequencing of this T cell receptor beta chain was carried out in a study of blood T cell repertoires in COVID-19 (dated by TCRdb to about 2020). For the study in its entirety: The collaborator samples originated in the United States, Italy and Spain and spanned the acute and convalescent phases of COVID-19. A freely available public database, intended as a resource for researchers studying the immune response to SARS-CoV-2, is where the repertoires were released. Where available, HLA class I and class II types were obtained from metadata supplied by the sample provider rather than from assay-based typing. The prospective study material was composed of cDNA or gDNA derived from T cells, B-cell-depleted T cells, or PBMCs. The samples were drawn from the first 160 participants of the ongoing ImmuneRACE study and from 1,254 subjects provided by 6 global collaborators. Deeply sampled blood TCRbeta repertoires from subjects exposed to, actively infected with, or recovered from COVID-19 were included in the dataset. Sample metadata almost always included a de-identified subject ID, COVID-19 status, age in years and sex. The paper as a whole reports these results and caveats: How much clinical and demographic metadata was included differed by source and by participant, and the metadata was provided uncurated.

Each collaborating institution followed its own protocols to collect whole blood in K2EDTA tubes. Collaborator samples were shipped for TCRbeta analysis as frozen whole blood, isolated PBMCs, or DNA extracted from either sample type. To note about this clone: Its antigen remains undetermined. No base quality values were provided; no much bigger clone lies one nucleotide off.

TCRbeta CDR3 regions were amplified from genomic DNA using the immunoSEQ Assay, a bias-controlled multiplex PCR. The original methods were these. Nucleated cell counts per sample were estimated from amplification of reference gene primers within the assay. To quantify the absolute abundance of each unique TCRbeta CDR3 rearrangement, sequence reads were collapsed and filtered. For each sample, productive Simpson clonality was calculated by taking the square root of Simpson's diversity index across productive rearrangements. Drawn from immuneACCESS, this table holds only the in-frame rearrangements with V and J called that TCRdb kept. Clones are partly lost; checked studies trace under half to an unresolved V gene and leave the rest unexplained. That table furnishes V, J and clone size, whereas the DNA furnished D and trimming. The sample table contains approximately 280,000 clones; only one count was recorded for roughly 91% of them. Approximately 4.2% of the sample rests with the top ten.

The germline ends are 7 bases apart after V is trimmed by 5 bases and J by 6 bases. The germline V gene provides CDR1 MNHEY and CDR2 SVGAGI. The CDR3, cysteine through phenylalanine, is 12 amino acids long. Only CDR3 DNA remains: 36 bases, in frame from the first base. The receptor was isolated from a man aged 35-49 years with acute or convalescent COVID-19. This chain joins TRBV6-5 to TRBJ1-4, with the D gene call left open. Sequencing used peripheral blood. CDR3 reads: CASSTRDEKLFF. The DNA is TGTGCCAGCAGTACGAGAGATGAAAAACTGTTTTTT.